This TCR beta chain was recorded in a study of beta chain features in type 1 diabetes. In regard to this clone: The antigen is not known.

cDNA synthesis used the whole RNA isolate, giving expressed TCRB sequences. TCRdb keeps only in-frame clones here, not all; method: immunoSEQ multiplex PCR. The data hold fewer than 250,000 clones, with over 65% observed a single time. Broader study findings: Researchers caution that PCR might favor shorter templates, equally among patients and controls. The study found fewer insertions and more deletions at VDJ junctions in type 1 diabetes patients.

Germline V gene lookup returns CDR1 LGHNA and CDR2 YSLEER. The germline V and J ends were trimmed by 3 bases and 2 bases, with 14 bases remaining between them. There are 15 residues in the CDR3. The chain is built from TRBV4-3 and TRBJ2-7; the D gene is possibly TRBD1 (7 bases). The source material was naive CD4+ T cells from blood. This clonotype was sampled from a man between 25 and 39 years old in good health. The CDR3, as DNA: TGCGCCAGCAGCCAGTACAGGGGACTCCCCTACGAGCAGTACTTC. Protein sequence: CASSQYRGLPYEQYF.